A single sample gave rise to the 18 T cell receptor beta chains below, sequenced in a study of T cell responses to AZD1222 COVID-19 vaccine. Clones were sequenced by immunoSEQ multiplex PCR, and TCRdb holds only the in-frame ones, with some missing. Of 130,000 to 150,000 clones in the sample, approximately 78% were seen once. The sequencing used peripheral blood, collected on day 0 of MenACWY control vaccination. Receptor source: an adult in good health.

The chain's CDR3 is CASSLAAGGPTYEQYF. The CDR3 bases are TGTGCCAGCAGCTTGGCCGCAGGAGGTCCTACCTACGAGCAGTACTTC. The chain employs TRBV5-4 and TRBJ2-7; D is possibly TRBD2 (5 bases). CDR3 length: 16 amino acids. Germline V gives CDR1 SGHNT, CDR2 YYREEE (reference sequence). Between the trimmed V and J ends, which lost 0 bases and 2 bases, there was a span of 15 bases.

The chain is built from TRBV4-2 and TRBJ2-5; 10 positions agree with TRBD2. The CDR3 sequence is 14 residues long. The J segment lost 4 bases and the V segment lost 1 base, leaving 0 bases of the junction unmatched. Per the germline V gene, CDR1 is LGHNA and CDR2 is YNFKEQ. DNA for the CDR3: TGTGCCAGCAGCCAAGTAGCGGGGGGAGAGACCCAGTACTTC. Translating it yields CASSQVAGGETQYF.

This chain joins TRBV7-8 and TRBJ2-7; TRBD2 matches 12 bases. Germline V gives CDR1 SGHVS, CDR2 FQNEAQ. J lost 2 bases, V lost 3 bases, and 5 bases had no gene match. The CDR3 covers 16 residues. The CDR3 DNA is TGTGCCAGCAGCTTTCCTAGCGGGGGGGCCGCCTACGAGCAGTACTTC. It yields the protein CASSFPSGGAAYEQYF.

This chain connects TRBV3-1 (or the pseudogene TRBV3-2) to TRBJ2-1, with a weak D call TRBD2 (5 bases). CDR1 is LGHDT, CDR2 YNNKEL, per germline (reference sequence). The CDR3 sequence is 15 residues long. Trimming shortened V by 2 bases and J by 0 bases, and 8 bases separated the two germline ends. CDR3 DNA sequence: TGTGCCAGCAGCCAATCCGGGAACTCCTACAATGAGCAGTTCTTC. As protein: CASSQSGNSYNEQFF.

The chain joins TRBV29-1 to TRBJ2-4; TRBD2 matches at 7 bases. Germline V gene sequence: CDR1 SQVTM, CDR2 ANQGSEA. This CDR3 is built from 14 residues. Unmatched junction bases numbered 14, after V lost 7 bases and J lost 8 bases. The CDR3 DNA follows: TGCAGCGCCGCAACCGGGGGAGGGGCGTACATTCAGTACTTC. Amino acids: CSAATGGGAYIQYF.

This rearrangement joins TRBV3-1 (or the pseudogene TRBV3-2) to TRBJ2-1; the D gene is possibly TRBD2 (6 bases). Trimming removed 0 bases at V and 4 bases at J, with 13 bases between. The CDR3 length is 16 residues. From germline, CDR1 is LGHDT and CDR2 YNNKEL (reference sequence). The CDR3 is CASSQDQTGAYNEQFF. The CDR3 region has the DNA TGTGCCAGCAGCCAAGACCAGACGGGAGCTTACAATGAGCAGTTCTTC.

This clone was picked up one time. This rearrangement joins TRBV15 to TRBJ1-5; D may be TRBD1 (5 bases). Trimming left V 0 bases short and J 10 bases short, with 22 bases between. Germline V gene data show CDR1 as LNHNV and CDR2 as YYDKDF (reference sequence). CDR3 length: 17 residues. The CDR3 region has the DNA TGTGCCACCAGCAGAGAAACAGGTTCCTCCCAAAGTTTCCCCCAGCATTTT. The encoded protein is CATSRETGSSQSFPQHF. Drawing the rest from reference TRBV15 and TRBJ1-5, the complete variable domain is DAMVIQNPRYQVTQFGKPVTLSCSQTLNHNVMYWYQQKSSQAPKLLFHYYDKDFNNEADTPDNFQSRRPNTSFCFLDIRSPGLGDTAMYLCATSRETGSSQSFPQHFGDGTRLSIL.

This chain uses TRBV11-2 with TRBJ1-4; 10 bases are a match to TRBD1. The CDR3 loop spans 13 amino acids. The germline V gene has CDR1 SGHAT and CDR2 FQNNGV. Trimming cost V 6 bases and J 14 bases; bases outside gene matches: 9. The CDR3 bases are TGTGCCAGCAGGCCAATAGGGACAGGGGTCCTGTTTTTT. Amino acid sequence: CASRPIGTGVLFF.

J is TRBJ2-1 and V is TRBV5-1, with 9 positions matching TRBD2. Unmatched junction bases numbered 11, after V lost 4 bases and J lost 9 bases. This CDR3 region has 15 residues. Germline V gives CDR1 SGHRS, CDR2 YFSETQ. CDR3 sequence reads: CASSTGTSTMGEQFF. DNA for the CDR3: TGCGCCAGCAGCACCGGGACTAGCACGATGGGTGAGCAGTTCTTC.

The chain is built from TRBV7-3 and TRBJ1-6; D remains unclear. The germline V gene has CDR1 SGHTA and CDR2 FQGTGA. This CDR3 is built from 15 residues. V was shortened by 0 bases and J by 5 bases, with 8 bases between the two germline ends. The CDR3 reads CASSLTGNDNSPLHF. CDR3 nucleotides: TGTGCCAGCAGCTTAACAGGCAACGATAATTCACCCCTCCACTTT.

The chain combines TRBV4-2 with TRBJ2-5; 10 nucleotides match TRBD2. V shed 1 base and J 5 bases; nucleotides not matched to a gene: 10. This CDR3 is 17 amino acids long. The germline gives CDR1 LGHNA, CDR2 YNFKEQ. The CDR3 loop is CASSQGDLAGVGETQYF. CDR3 sequence (DNA): TGTGCCAGCAGCCAAGGTGACCTAGCGGGGGTTGGGGAGACCCAGTACTTC.

This chain links TRBV28 with TRBJ2-2; 8 nucleotides agree with TRBD1. Germline CDR1 reads MDHEN; CDR2 reads SYDVKM. The CDR3 has 16 amino acids. V trimming: 5 bases; J trimming: 1 base; junction bases outside the gene matches: 6. CDR3 nucleotides: TGTGCCAGCAGTATCCCCGGACAGGGGAACACCGGGGAGCTGTTTTTT. Translated: CASSIPGQGNTGELFF.

The J gene is TRBJ2-1, the V gene TRBV2, with TRBD1 as a possible D gene (5 bases). This CDR3 comprises 13 residues. Germline-derived CDR1 and CDR2 are SNHLY and FYNNEI. Trimming left V 4 bases short and J 8 bases short, with 12 bases between. The CDR3 DNA reads TGTGCCAGCAGTGTCAGGGTTATCCATGAGCAGTTCTTC. It yields the protein CASSVRVIHEQFF.

This chain uses TRBV5-1 with TRBJ2-5; TRBD1 agrees at 7 bases. Trimming at V came to 0 bases and at J to 5 bases, leaving 4 bases not matched to a gene. Germline CDR1 reads SGHRS; CDR2 reads YFSETQ. This CDR3 spans 14 amino acids. The chain's CDR3 is CASSLGQGYETQYF. The CDR3 DNA reads as TGCGCCAGCAGCTTGGGACAGGGCTATGAGACCCAGTACTTC.

The genes are TRBV4-1 and TRBJ1-2, with TRBD1 as a possible D gene (5 bases). CDR3 length equals 15 residues. Germline V CDR1 and CDR2: MGHRA, YSYEKL. Between the trimmed V and J ends, which lost 0 bases and 2 bases, there was a span of 10 bases. CDR3 protein: CASSQDRGRNYGYTF. The CDR3 nucleotides are TGCGCCAGCAGCCAAGATCGGGGGAGAAACTATGGCTACACCTTC.

V is TRBV3-1 (or the pseudogene TRBV3-2) and J is TRBJ1-1, with D uncertain. Trimming shortened V by 0 bases and J by 5 bases, and 10 bases separated the two germline ends. This CDR3 has 14 residues. Germline CDR1 is LGHDT and CDR2 is YNNKEL (reference sequence). The CDR3 is CASSQDPTSTEAFF. The DNA for the CDR3 is TGTGCCAGCAGCCAAGATCCCACAAGTACTGAAGCTTTCTTT.

The rearrangement links TRBV18 to TRBJ1-1, with D possibly TRBD1 on 6 matching bases. Germline lookup yields CDR1 KGHSH and CDR2 LQKENI. Trimming shortened V by 0 bases and J by 1 base, and 12 bases separated the two germline ends. CDR3 length: 16 residues. CDR3 residues: CASSPPVQGSNTEAFF. The CDR3 coding sequence is TGTGCCAGCTCACCACCGGTACAGGGTTCGAACACTGAAGCTTTCTTT.

This rearrangement joins TRBV6-2 or TRBV6-3 to TRBJ2-3; D is perhaps TRBD2 (5 bases). Per the germline V gene, CDR1 is MNHEY and CDR2 is SVGEGT. CDR3 length: 16 residues. V lost 4 bases and J 4 bases, leaving 18 bases between the germline ends. CDR3 sequence (DNA): TGTGCCAGCAGTTCCGGACTGCTCACAAGGGCAGATACGCAGTATTTT. Its translation: CASSSGLLTRADTQYF.